The 7 T cell receptor beta chains below all came from one sample that was sequenced in a study of T-cell reconstitution after alpha-beta-depleted transplantation in children. Unique molecular identifiers were incorporated during preparation of the TCRbeta library. TCRdb itself ran the PCR reads through MiXCR, one entry per CDR3 protein. Of over 85,000 distinct CDR3 sequences detected, about 9.4% appear once; the ten largest clones hold around 8.2%. The sample here was PBMCs from the stem cell graft donor, taken from the stem cell graft. The receptors shown here come from a human donor who donated a stem cell graft to a child with acute lymphoblastic leukemia.

This clonotype was counted ten times or more. The V call is TRBV11-1, the J call TRBJ2-1, with D tentatively TRBD2 (6 bases). Trimming removed 6 bases at V and 5 bases at J, with 17 bases between. CDR3 length equals 15 residues. The V gene's germline CDR1 is SGHAT and CDR2 FQDESV (reference sequence). The CDR3 sequence is CASRSSRGGNNEQFF. The DNA for the CDR3 is TGTGCCAGCAGATCCTCAAGGGGCGGGAACAATGAGCAGTTCTTC. Based on the CDR3 plus reference TRBV11-1 and TRBJ2-1, the full variable domain is EAEVAQSPRYKITEKSQAVAFWCDPISGHATLYWYRQILGQGPELLVQFQDESVVDDSQLPKDRFSAERLKGVDSTLKIQPAELGDSAMYLCASRSSRGGNNEQFFGPGTRLTVL.

V usage is TRBV13 and J usage is TRBJ1-1; TRBD1 might be the D (6 bases). V gave up 5 bases and J gave up 2 bases, with 12 bases separating them. The CDR3 length is 14 residues. Per the germline V gene, CDR1 is PRHDT and CDR2 is FYEKMQ (reference sequence). Here the CDR3 DNA reads TGTGCCAGCAGCCGGGGGCGAGGAAACACTGAAGCTTTCTTT. This translates into CASSRGRGNTEAFF.

At least ten counts were recorded for this clonotype. This sequence joins TRBV29-1 and TRBJ1-1, with a tentative D call TRBD1 (6 bases). CDR1 is SQVTM and CDR2 is ANQGSEA in the germline V gene. The CDR3 length is 12 residues. V shed 4 bases and J shed 9 bases, with 15 bases lying between them. The CDR3 spells CSVGDSTGKAFF. The DNA for the CDR3 is TGCAGCGTTGGGGACTCAACAGGGAAAGCTTTCTTT. Complete variable domain (other parts from reference TRBV29-1 and TRBJ1-1): SAVISQKPSRDICQRGTSLTIQCQVDSQVTMMFWYRQQPGQSLTLIATANQGSEATYESGFVIDKFPISRPNLTFSTLTVSNMSPEDSSIYLCSVGDSTGKAFFGQGTRLTVV.

As for this clonotype: A single base separates this from a much larger clone, so it may be a read error. The V call is TRBV20-1, the J call TRBJ2-7, with TRBD1 as a possible D gene (5 bases). CDR3 length: 13 residues. The germline CDR1 and CDR2 sequences are DFQATT and SNEGSKA (reference sequence). V was cut by 6 bases and J by 9 bases, with 21 bases left in between. The CDR3 nucleotides are TGCAGTGCGCCAGCCCATGTGGGCACAGGGCAGTACTTC. Translation: CSAPAHVGTGQYF.

As for this clonotype: One base away lies a much larger clone, so this may be a sequencing read error. This CDR3 is missing its conserved last phenylalanine or tryptophan, likely due to a read error. V usage is TRBV7-6 and J usage is TRBJ2-7; D gene ambiguous. CDR1 is SGHVS, CDR2 FNYEAQ, per germline. V was shortened by 0 bases and J by 3 bases, with 9 bases between the two germline ends. The CDR3 consists of 14 residues. CDR3 in amino acids: CASSLADMSYEQYS. The CDR3, as DNA: TGTGCCAGCAGCTTAGCGGATATGAGCTACGAGCAGTACTCC.

This clonotype has ten or more counts. The V and J genes are TRBV7-9 and TRBJ1-5; D is unresolved. This CDR3 has 12 amino acids. Trimming stripped 3 bases from V and 8 bases from J, with 8 bases between. Germline CDR1 and CDR2: SEHNR and FQNEAQ (reference sequence). The DNA for the CDR3 is TGTGCCAGCAGCTTGGAGTATGAGCCCCAGCATTTT. Encoded protein: CASSLEYEPQHF.

This clonotype has at least ten counts. The genes are TRBV7-2 and TRBJ2-2; perhaps TRBD2 as D (7 bases). The CDR3 runs 16 residues. Trimming took off 2 bases at V and 4 bases at J, with 14 bases between the two ends. The germline V gene has CDR1 SGHTA and CDR2 FQGNSA. The CDR3 DNA is TGTGCCAGCAGCTTAATGGGGGGAGGGGGCACCGGGGAGCTGTTTTTT. Translating it yields CASSLMGGGGTGELFF.